This T cell receptor (beta chain) was profiled in a study of control samples from healthy donors and cancer patients. Sequencing used immunoSEQ multiplex PCR; TCRdb keeps in-frame clones, though not all of them. This table holds roughly 130,000 clones, roughly 90% found once. Trimming took off 7 bases at V and 2 bases at J, with 11 bases between the two ends. Germline CDR1 reads KGHSH; CDR2 reads LQKENI. The CDR3 runs to 13 residues. Input material: blood. The genes are TRBV18 and TRBJ1-1; D unresolved. This receptor was taken from a man younger than 35 in good health. CDR3 DNA sequence: TGTGCCAGCTACACAGAAAGCAACACTGAAGCTTTCTTT. It translates to CASYTESNTEAFF. Together with reference TRBV18 and TRBJ1-1, the CDR3 gives the full variable domain: NAGVMQNPRHLVRRRGQEARLRCSPMKGHSHVYWYRQLPEEGLKFMVYLQKENIIDESGMPKERFSAEFPKEGPSILRIQQVVRGDSAAYFCASYTESNTEAFFGQGTRLTVV.